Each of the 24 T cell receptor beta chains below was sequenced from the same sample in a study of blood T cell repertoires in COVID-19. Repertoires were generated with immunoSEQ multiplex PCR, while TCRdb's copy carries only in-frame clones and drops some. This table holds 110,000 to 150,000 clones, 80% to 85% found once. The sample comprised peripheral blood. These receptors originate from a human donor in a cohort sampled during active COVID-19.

The CDR3 here is CASSFGDLKGTYEQYF. CDR3 sequence (DNA): TGTGCCAGCAGTTTCGGGGATCTCAAGGGTACCTACGAGCAGTACTTC. V gene TRBV28 combines with J gene TRBJ2-7; D is perhaps TRBD2 (5 bases). This CDR3 contains 16 residues. Germline V gene data show CDR1 as MDHEN and CDR2 as SYDVKM. V dropped 3 bases and J dropped 2 bases, with 17 bases sitting between them.

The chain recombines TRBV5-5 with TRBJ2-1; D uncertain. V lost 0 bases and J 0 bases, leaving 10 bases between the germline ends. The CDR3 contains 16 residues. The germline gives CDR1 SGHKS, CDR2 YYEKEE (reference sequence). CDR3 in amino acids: CASSLAPVNSYNEQFF. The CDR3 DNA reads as TGTGCCAGCAGCTTGGCCCCGGTTAACTCCTACAATGAGCAGTTCTTC.

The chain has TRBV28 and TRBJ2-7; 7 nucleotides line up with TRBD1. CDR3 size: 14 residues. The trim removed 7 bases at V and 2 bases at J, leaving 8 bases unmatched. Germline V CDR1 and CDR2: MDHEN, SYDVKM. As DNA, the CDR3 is TGTGCCAGCATCCCGGACAGGCGCACCTACGAGCAGTACTTC. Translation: CASIPDRRTYEQYF.

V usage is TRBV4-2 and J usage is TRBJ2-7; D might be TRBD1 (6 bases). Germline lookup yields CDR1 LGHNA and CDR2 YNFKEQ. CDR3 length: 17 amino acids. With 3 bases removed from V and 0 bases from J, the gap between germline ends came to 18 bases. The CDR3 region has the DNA TGTGCCAGCAGCCAGGGTCGCCTCGGACAGACCTCCTACGAGCAGTACTTC. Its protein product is CASSQGRLGQTSYEQYF.

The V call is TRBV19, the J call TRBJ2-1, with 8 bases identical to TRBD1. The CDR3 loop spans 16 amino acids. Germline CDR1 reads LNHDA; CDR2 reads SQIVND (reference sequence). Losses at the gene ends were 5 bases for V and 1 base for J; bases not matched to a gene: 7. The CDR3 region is CASSYRRQGSYNEQFF. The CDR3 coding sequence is TGTGCCAGTAGTTACCGGAGACAGGGGTCCTACAATGAGCAGTTCTTC.

The CDR3 region is CASRQEPLNYGYTF. The CDR3 region has the DNA TGTGCCAGCCGACAGGAGCCCCTTAACTATGGCTACACCTTC. The chain couples TRBV19 to TRBJ1-2; the D gene is possibly TRBD1 (6 bases). CDR3 length equals 14 residues. V lost 9 bases, J lost 1 base, and 15 bases lay in between. Germline lookup yields CDR1 LNHDA and CDR2 SQIVND (reference sequence).

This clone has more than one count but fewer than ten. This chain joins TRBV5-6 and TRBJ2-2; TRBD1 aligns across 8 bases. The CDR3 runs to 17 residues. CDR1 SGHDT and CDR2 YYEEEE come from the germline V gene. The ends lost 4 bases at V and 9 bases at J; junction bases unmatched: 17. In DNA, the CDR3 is TGTGCCAGCAGCGATCGACAGGGGCTTGCCTCCCGCTGGGAGCTGTTTTTT. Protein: CASSDRQGLASRWELFF.

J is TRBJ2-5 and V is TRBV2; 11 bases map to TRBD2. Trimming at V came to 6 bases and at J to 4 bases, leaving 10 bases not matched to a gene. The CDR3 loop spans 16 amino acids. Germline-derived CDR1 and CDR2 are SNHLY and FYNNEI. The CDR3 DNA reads TGTGCCAGCAGGAGGGGCACTAGCGGGAGTCGAGAGACCCAGTACTTC. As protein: CASRRGTSGSRETQYF.

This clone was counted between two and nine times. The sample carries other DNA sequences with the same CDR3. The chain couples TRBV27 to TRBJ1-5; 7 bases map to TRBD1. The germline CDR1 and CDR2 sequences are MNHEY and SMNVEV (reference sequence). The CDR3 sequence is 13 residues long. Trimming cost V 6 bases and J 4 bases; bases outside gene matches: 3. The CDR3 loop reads CASRSGGNQPQHF. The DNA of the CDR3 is TGTGCCAGCAGATCAGGGGGAAATCAGCCCCAGCATTTT.

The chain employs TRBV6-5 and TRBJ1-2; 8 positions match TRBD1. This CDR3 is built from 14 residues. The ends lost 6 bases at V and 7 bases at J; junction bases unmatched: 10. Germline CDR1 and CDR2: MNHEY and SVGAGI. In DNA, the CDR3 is TGTGCCAGCAGGGATACAGGGGGAGAAGGTGGCTACACCTTC. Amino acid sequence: CASRDTGGEGGYTF.

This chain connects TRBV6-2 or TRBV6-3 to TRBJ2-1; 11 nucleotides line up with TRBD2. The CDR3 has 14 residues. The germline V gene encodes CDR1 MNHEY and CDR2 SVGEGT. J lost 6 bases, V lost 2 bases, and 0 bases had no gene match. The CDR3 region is CASSYTSGSNEQFF. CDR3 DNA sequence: TGTGCCAGCAGTTACACTAGCGGGAGCAATGAGCAGTTCTTC.

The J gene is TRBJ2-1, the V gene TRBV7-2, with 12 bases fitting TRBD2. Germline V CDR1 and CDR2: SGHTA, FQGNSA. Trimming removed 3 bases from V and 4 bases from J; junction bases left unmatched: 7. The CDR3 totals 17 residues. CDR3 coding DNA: TGTGCCAGCAGCTTCAGACTAGCGGGAGAACGGTACAATGAGCAGTTCTTC. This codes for CASSFRLAGERYNEQFF.

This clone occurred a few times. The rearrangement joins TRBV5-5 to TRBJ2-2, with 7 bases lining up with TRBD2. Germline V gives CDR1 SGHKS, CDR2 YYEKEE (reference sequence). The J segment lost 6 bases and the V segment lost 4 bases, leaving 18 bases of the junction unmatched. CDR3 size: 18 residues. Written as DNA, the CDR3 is TGTGCCAGCAGCCGGACTACAACTGGCGGGAGTAGGGCCGGGGAGCTGTTTTTT. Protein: CASSRTTTGGSRAGELFF. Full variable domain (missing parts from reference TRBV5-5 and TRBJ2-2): DAGVTQSPTHLIKTRGQQVTLRCSPISGHKSVSWYQQVLGQGPQFIFQYYEKEERGRGNFPDRFSARQFPNYSSELNVNALLLGDSALYLCASSRTTTGGSRAGELFFGEGSRLTVL.

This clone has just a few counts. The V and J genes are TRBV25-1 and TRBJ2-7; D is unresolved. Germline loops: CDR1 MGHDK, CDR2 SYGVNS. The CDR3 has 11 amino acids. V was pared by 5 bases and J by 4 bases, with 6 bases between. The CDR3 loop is CASSSGYEQYF. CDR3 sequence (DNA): TGTGCCAGCAGTTCGGGTTACGAGCAGTACTTC.

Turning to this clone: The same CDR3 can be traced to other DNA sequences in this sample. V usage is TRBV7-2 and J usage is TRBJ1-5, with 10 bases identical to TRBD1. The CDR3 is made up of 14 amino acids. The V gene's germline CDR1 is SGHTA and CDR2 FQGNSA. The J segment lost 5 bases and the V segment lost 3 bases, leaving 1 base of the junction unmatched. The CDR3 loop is CASSLTGGDQPQHF. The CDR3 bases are TGTGCCAGCAGCTTGACAGGGGGCGATCAGCCCCAGCATTTT.

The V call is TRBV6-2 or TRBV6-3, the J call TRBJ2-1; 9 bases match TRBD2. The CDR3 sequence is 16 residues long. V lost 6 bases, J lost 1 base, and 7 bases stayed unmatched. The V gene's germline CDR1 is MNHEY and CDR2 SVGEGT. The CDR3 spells CASSSSLAGSYNEQFF. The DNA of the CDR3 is TGTGCCAGCAGCTCCTCCCTAGCGGGATCCTACAATGAGCAGTTCTTC.

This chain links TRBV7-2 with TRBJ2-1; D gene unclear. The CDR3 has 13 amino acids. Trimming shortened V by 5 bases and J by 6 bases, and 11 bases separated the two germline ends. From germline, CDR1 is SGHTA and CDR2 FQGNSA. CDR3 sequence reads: CASSDISSNEQFF. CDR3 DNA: TGTGCCAGCAGCGATATTAGCAGCAATGAGCAGTTCTTC. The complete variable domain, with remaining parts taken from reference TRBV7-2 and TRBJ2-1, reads GAGVSQSPSNKVTEKGKDVELRCDPISGHTALYWYRQSLGQGLEFLIYFQGNSAPDKSGLPSDRFSAERTGGSVSTLTIQRTQQEDSAVYLCASSDISSNEQFFGPGTRLTVL.

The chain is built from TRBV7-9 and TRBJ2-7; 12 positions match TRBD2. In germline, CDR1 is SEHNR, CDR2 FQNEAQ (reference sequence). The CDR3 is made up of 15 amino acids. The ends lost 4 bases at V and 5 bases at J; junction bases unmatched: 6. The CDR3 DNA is TGTGCCAGCAGCTCAGCCAGACTAGCGGGAGACGAGCAGTACTTC. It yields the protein CASSSARLAGDEQYF.

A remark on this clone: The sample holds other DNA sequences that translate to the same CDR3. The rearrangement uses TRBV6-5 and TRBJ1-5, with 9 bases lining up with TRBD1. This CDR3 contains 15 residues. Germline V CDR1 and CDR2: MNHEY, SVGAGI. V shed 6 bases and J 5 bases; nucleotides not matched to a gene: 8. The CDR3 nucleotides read TGTGCCAGCAGCCTAGACAGGGGGAGCGATCAGCCCCAGCATTTT. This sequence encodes CASSLDRGSDQPQHF.

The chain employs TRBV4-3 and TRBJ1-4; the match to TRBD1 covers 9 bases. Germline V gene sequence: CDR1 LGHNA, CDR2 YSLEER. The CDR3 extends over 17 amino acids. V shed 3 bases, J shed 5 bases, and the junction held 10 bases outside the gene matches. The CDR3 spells CASSHQTTGGGNEKLFF. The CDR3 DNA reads TGCGCCAGCAGCCATCAAACGACAGGGGGAGGGAATGAAAAACTGTTTTTT.

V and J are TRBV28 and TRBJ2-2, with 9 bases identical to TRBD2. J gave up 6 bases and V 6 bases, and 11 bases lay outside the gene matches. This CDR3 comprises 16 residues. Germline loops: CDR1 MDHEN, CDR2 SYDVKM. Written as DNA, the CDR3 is TGTGCCAGCAGAAGCGCAAGCGGGAGGAAATCCGGGGAGCTGTTTTTT. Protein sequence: CASRSASGRKSGELFF.

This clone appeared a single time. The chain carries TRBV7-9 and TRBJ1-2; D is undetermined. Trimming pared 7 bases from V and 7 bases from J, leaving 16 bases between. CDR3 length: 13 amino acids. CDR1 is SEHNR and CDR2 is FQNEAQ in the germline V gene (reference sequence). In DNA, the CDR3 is TGTGCCAGCACCACGGGGTATGGGGTTGGCTACACCTTC. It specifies CASTTGYGVGYTF. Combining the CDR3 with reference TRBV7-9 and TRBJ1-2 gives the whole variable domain DTGVSQNPRHKITKRGQNVTFRCDPISEHNRLYWYRQTLGQGPEFLTYFQNEAQLEKSRLLSDRFSAERPKGSFSTLEIQRTEQGDSAMYLCASTTGYGVGYTFGSGTRLTVV.

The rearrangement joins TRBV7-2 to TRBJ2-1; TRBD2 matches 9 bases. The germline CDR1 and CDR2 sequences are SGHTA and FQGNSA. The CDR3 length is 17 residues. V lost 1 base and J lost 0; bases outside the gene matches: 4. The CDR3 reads CASSLGGSGSSYNEQFF. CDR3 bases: TGTGCCAGCAGCTTAGGGGGTAGCGGGAGCTCCTACAATGAGCAGTTCTTC.

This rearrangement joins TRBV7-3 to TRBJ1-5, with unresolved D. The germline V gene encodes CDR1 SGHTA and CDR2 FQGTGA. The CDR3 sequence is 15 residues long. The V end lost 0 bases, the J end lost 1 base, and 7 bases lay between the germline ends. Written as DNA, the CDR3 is TGTGCCAGCAGCTTAACGGGAGGGAGCAATCAGCCCCAGCATTTT. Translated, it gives CASSLTGGSNQPQHF.